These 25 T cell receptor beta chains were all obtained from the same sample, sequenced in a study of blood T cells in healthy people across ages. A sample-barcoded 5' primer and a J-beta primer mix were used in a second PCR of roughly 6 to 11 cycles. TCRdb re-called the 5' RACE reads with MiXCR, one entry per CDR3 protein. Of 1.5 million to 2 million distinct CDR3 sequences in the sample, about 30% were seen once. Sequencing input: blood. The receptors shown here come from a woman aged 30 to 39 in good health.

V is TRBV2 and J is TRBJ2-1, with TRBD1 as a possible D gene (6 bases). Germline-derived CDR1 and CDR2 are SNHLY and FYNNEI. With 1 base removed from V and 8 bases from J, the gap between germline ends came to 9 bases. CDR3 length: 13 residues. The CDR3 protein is CASSEVSGDEQFF. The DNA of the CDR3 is TGTGCCAGCAGTGAAGTTTCAGGGGATGAGCAGTTCTTC.

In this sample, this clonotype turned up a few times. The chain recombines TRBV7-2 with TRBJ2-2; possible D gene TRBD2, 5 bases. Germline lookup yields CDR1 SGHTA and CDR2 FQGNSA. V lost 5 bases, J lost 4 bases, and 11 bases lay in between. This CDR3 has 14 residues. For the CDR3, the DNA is TGTGCCAGCAGCACCTCCGCGGGCACCGGGGAGCTGTTTTTT. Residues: CASSTSAGTGELFF.

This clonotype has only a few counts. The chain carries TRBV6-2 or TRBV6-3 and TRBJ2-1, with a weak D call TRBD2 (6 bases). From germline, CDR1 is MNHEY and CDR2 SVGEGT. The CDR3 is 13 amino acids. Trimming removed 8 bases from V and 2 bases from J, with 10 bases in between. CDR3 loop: CASDGSPYNEQFF. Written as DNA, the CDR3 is TGTGCCAGCGACGGGAGCCCCTACAATGAGCAGTTCTTC.

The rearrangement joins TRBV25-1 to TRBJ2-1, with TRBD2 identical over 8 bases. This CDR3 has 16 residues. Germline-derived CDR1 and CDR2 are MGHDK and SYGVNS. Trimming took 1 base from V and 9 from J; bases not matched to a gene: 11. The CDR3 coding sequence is TGTGCCAGCAGTGAATGGGGGACTAGGGTTGTGGGTGAGCAGTTCTTC. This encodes CASSEWGTRVVGEQFF.

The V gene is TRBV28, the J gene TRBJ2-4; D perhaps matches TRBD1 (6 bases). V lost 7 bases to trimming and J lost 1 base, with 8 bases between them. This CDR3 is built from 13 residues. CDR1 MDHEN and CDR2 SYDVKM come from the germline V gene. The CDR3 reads CASKTGAKNIQYF. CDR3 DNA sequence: TGTGCCAGCAAAACAGGGGCCAAAAACATTCAGTACTTC.

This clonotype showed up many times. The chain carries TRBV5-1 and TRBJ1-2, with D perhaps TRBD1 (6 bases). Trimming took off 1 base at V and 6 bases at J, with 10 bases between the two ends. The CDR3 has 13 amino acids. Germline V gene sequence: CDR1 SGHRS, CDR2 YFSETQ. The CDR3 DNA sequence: TGCGCCAGCAGCTTGCCGCCAGGGGATGGCTACACCTTC. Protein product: CASSLPPGDGYTF.

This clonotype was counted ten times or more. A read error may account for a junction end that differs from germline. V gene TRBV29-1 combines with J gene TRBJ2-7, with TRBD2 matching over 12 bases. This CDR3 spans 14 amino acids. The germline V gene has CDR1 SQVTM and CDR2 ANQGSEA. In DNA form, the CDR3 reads TGCAGCGTCGAAGGACTAGCGGGACAGTACGAGCAGTACTTC. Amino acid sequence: CSVEGLAGQYEQYF.

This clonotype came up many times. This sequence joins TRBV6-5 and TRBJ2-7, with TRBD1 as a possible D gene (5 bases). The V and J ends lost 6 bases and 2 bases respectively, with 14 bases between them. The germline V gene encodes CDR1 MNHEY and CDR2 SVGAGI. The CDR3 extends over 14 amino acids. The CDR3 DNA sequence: TGTGCCAGCAGCCGCTCAGGGATCCCCTACGAGCAGTACTTC. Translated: CASSRSGIPYEQYF.

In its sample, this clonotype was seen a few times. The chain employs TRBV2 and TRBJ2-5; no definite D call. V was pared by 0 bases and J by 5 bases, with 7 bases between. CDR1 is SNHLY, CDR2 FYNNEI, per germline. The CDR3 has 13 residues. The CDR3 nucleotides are TGTGCCAGCAGTGAAGCGTTGGAGGAGACCCAGTACTTC. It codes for CASSEALEETQYF.

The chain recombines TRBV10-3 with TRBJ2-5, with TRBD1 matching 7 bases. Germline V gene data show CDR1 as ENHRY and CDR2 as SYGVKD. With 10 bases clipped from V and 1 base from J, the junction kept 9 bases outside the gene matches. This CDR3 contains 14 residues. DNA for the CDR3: TGTGCCAGCATGGAACAGGGGTCCCAAGAGACCCAGTACTTC. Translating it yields CASMEQGSQETQYF.

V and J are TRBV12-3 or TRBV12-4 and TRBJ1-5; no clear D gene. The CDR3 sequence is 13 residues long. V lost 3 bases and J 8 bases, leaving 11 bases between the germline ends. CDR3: CASSFGQSKPQHF. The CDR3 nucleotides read TGTGCCAGCAGTTTTGGTCAGTCAAAGCCCCAGCATTTT.

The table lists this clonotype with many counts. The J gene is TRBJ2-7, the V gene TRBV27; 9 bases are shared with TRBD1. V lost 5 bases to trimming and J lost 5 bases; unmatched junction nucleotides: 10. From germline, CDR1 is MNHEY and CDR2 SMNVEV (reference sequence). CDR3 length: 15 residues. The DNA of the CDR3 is TGTGCCAGCAGTGACCAGATGGACAGGGGAAACGAGCAGTACTTC. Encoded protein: CASSDQMDRGNEQYF.

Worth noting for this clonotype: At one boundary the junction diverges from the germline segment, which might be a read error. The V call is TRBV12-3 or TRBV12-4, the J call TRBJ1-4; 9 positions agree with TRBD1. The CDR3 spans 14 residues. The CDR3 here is CASSAGTGNGKRFF. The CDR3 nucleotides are TGTGCCAGCAGTGCCGGGACAGGGAACGGAAAACGGTTTTTT.

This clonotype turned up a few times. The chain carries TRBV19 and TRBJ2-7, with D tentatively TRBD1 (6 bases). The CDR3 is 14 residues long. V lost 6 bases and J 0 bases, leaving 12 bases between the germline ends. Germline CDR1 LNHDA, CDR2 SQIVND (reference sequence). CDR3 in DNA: TGTGCCAGTAGAGACAGGCCTAGCTCCTACGAGCAGTACTTC. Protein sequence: CASRDRPSSYEQYF.

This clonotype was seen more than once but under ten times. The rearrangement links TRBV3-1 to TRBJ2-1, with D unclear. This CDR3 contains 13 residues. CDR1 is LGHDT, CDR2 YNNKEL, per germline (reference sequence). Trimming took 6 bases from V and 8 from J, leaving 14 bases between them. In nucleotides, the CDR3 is TGTGCCAGCAGTCTCAGGCCGGCGGATGAGCAGTTCTTC. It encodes CASSLRPADEQFF.

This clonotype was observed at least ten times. CDR3 region: CSAASSGRGETQYF. DNA of the CDR3: TGCAGTGCTGCCTCGAGCGGGAGGGGGGAGACCCAGTACTTC. V gene TRBV20-1 combines with J gene TRBJ2-5; 10 bases match TRBD2. The CDR3 is made up of 14 amino acids. V lost 5 bases to trimming and J lost 5 bases; unmatched junction nucleotides: 8. Germline assignment: CDR1 DFQATT and CDR2 SNEGSKA (reference sequence).

The CDR3 DNA sequence: TGTGCCAGCAGTTTATCGCTAGCGGGCGGGGTCGGCTACAATGAGCAGTTCTTC. Residues: CASSLSLAGGVGYNEQFF. The chain uses TRBV27 and TRBJ2-1, with 8 bases fitting TRBD2. CDR1 is MNHEY, CDR2 SMNVEV, per germline (reference sequence). The CDR3 length is 18 residues. Trimming at V came to 0 bases and at J to 3 bases, leaving 10 bases not matched to a gene.

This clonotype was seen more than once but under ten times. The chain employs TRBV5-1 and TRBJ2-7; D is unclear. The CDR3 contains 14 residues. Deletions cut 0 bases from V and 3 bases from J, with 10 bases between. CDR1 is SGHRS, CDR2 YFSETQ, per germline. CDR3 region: CASSLGADIYEQYF. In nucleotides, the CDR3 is TGCGCCAGCAGCTTGGGCGCGGATATCTACGAGCAGTACTTC.

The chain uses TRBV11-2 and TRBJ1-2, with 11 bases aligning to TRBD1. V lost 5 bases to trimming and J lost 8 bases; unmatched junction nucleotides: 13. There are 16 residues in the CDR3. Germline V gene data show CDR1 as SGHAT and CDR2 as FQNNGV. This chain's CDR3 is CASSRTGGPAIGGYTF. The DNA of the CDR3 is TGTGCCAGCAGCCGGACAGGGGGCCCCGCGATAGGAGGCTACACCTTC.

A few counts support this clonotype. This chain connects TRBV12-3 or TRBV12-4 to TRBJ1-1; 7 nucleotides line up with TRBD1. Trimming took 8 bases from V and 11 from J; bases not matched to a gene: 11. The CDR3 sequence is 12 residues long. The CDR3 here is CASQTRQGRAFF. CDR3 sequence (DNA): TGTGCCAGCCAAACGAGACAGGGTAGGGCTTTCTTT.

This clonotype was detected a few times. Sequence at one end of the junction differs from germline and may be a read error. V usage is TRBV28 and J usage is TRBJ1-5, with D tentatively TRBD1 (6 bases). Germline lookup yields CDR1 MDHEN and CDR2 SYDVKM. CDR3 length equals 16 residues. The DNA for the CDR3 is TGTGCCAGCAGAAAAACAGGGACGAGGGTCAATCAGCCCCGGCATTTT. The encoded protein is CASRKTGTRVNQPRHF. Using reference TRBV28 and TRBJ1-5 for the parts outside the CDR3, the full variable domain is DVKVTQSSRYLVKRTGEKVFLECVQDMDHENMFWYRQDPGLGLRLIYFSYDVKMKEKGDIPEGYSVSREKKERFSLILESASTNQTSMYLCASRKTGTRVNQPRHFGDGTRLSIL.

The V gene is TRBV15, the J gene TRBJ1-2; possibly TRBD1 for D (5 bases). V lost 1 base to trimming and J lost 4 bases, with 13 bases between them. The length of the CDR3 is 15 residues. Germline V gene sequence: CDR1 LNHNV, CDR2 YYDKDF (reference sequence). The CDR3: CATSRGGELCYGYTF. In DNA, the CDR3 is TGTGCCACCAGCAGAGGGGGGGAGCTGTGCTATGGCTACACCTTC. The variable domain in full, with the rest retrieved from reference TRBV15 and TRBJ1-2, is DAMVIQNPRYQVTQFGKPVTLSCSQTLNHNVMYWYQQKSSQAPKLLFHYYDKDFNNEADTPDNFQSRRPNTSFCFLDIRSPGLGDTAMYLCATSRGGELCYGYTFGSGTRLTVV.

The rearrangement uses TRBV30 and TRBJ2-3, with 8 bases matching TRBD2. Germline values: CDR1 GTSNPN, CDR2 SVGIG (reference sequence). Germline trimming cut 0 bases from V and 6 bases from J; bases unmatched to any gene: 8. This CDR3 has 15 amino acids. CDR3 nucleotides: TGTGCCTGGAGTGTAGACAGCGGGAGTTATGATACGCAGTATTTT. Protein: CAWSVDSGSYDTQYF.

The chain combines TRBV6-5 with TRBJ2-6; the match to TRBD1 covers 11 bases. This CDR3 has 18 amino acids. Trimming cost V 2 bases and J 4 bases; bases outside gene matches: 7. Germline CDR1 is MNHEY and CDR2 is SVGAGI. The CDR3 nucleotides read TGTGCCAGCAGTTACACGCGGACAGGGGGCTTGGGGGCCAACGTCCTGACTTTC. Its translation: CASSYTRTGGLGANVLTF.

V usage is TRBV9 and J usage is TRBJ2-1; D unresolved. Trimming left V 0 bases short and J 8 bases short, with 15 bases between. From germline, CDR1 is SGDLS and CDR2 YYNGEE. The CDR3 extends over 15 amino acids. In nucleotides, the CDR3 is TGTGCCAGCAGCGTAGCTCCTTGGTTCGGAGATGAGCAGTTCTTC. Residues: CASSVAPWFGDEQFF.